This T cell receptor (beta chain) was sequenced in a study of blood T cells in healthy people across ages. Study observations and caveats: Naive and antigen-experienced cells could not be conclusively compared, given unsorted PBMCs.

To note about this clonotype: Its antigen is not known.

The draw of peripheral blood yielded approximately 11 milliliters from each donor. There were at least 6 micrograms of total RNA extracted from every sample. It was with a sample-barcoded 5' primer and a J-beta primer mix that a second PCR of roughly 7 to 12 cycles was run. TCRdb itself ran the 5' RACE reads through MiXCR, one entry per CDR3 protein. The sample includes about 580,000 distinct CDR3 sequences, 47% of them seen just once. The clonotype originates from a man older than 75 in good health. Sequencing input: blood.

CDR3 residues: CASVFTGTGRSYEQYF. CDR3 in DNA: TGTGCCAGCGTTTTTACGGGGACAGGGAGATCCTACGAGCAGTACTTC. The chain carries TRBV11-2 and TRBJ2-7; 9 positions agree with TRBD1. The CDR3 contains 16 residues. CDR1 and CDR2 from the germline V gene are SGHAT and FQNNGV. V dropped 8 bases and J dropped 1; count of bases not matched to a gene: 12.